The 32 T cell receptor beta chains below come from one sample, sequenced in a study of T cell changes during pregnancy in multiple sclerosis. Sequencing used immunoSEQ multiplex PCR; TCRdb keeps in-frame clones, though not all of them. This table holds about 110,000 clones, 91% found once. Sequenced here: peripheral blood, sampled before pregnancy. These receptors were collected from a female donor with multiple sclerosis, enrolled in a pregnancy study.

The chain uses TRBV6-1 and TRBJ2-7; D is possibly TRBD2 (5 bases). V dropped 7 bases and J dropped 0 bases, with 7 bases sitting between them. CDR1 and CDR2 from the germline V gene are MNHNS and SASEGT. This CDR3 comprises 12 residues. This chain's CDR3 is CASKGGSYEQYF. In nucleotides, the CDR3 is TGTGCCAGCAAAGGAGGCTCCTACGAGCAGTACTTC.

The chain joins TRBV11-2 to TRBJ2-2; TRBD1 aligns across 10 bases. The CDR3 is made up of 16 amino acids. From germline, CDR1 is SGHAT and CDR2 FQNNGV. Trimming cost V 5 bases and J 4 bases; bases outside gene matches: 7. CDR3 DNA: TGTGCCAGCAGCCTCCTGACAGGGGGCCTCACCGGGGAGCTGTTTTTT. Its protein is CASSLLTGGLTGELFF.

The chain recombines TRBV19 with TRBJ2-7, with TRBD2 matching over 7 bases. The CDR3 consists of 14 residues. In germline, CDR1 is LNHDA, CDR2 SQIVND (reference sequence). The V gene end was trimmed by 3 bases and the J gene end by 3 bases; junction bases not matched to a gene: 5. CDR3 region: CASSMELANYEQYF. CDR3 DNA: TGTGCCAGTAGTATGGAACTAGCGAACTACGAGCAGTACTTC.

The chain is built from TRBV5-8 and TRBJ1-5; tentatively, D is TRBD1 (5 bases). The V gene's germline CDR1 is SGHTS and CDR2 YDEGEE. Deletions cut 4 bases from V and 3 bases from J, with 20 bases between. There are 17 residues in the CDR3. CDR3 sequence: CASSPPLSGAVNQPQHF. DNA for the CDR3: TGTGCCAGCAGCCCTCCCCTCAGTGGGGCGGTCAATCAGCCCCAGCATTTT.

The genes are TRBV7-9 and TRBJ2-3; TRBD1 is a possible D gene (5 bases). Trimming took off 5 bases at V and 5 bases at J, with 17 bases between the two ends. This CDR3 comprises 15 residues. Germline V gene data show CDR1 as SEHNR and CDR2 as FQNEAQ (reference sequence). CDR3 loop: CASSNRIGVGDTQYF. In DNA form, the CDR3 reads TGTGCCAGCAGCAACAGGATTGGGGTGGGAGATACGCAGTATTTT.

J is TRBJ2-6 and V is TRBV9; perhaps TRBD1 as D (7 bases). The CDR3 runs to 15 residues. The V end lost 6 bases, the J end lost 0 bases, and 10 bases lay between the germline ends. From germline, CDR1 is SGDLS and CDR2 YYNGEE. CDR3 coding DNA: TGTGCCAGCACCAGGGGGGTCTCTGGGGCCAACGTCCTGACTTTC. It codes for CASTRGVSGANVLTF.

Only one count was recorded for this clone. The chain employs TRBV7-8 and TRBJ2-5; the D gene is possibly TRBD1 (5 bases). This CDR3 spans 15 amino acids. The V gene lost 8 bases and the J gene lost 2 bases, with 18 bases spanning the gap. CDR1 and CDR2 (germline): SGHVS, FQNEAQ. The CDR3 sequence is CASRPELGVQETQYF. The CDR3 DNA is TGTGCCAGCCGTCCTGAGCTAGGGGTACAAGAGACCCAGTACTTC.

The chain combines TRBV9 with TRBJ2-5; 7 bases fit TRBD2. The trim removed 0 bases at V and 4 bases at J, leaving 6 bases unmatched. This CDR3 has 15 residues. Germline loops: CDR1 SGDLS, CDR2 YYNGEE. CDR3 coding DNA: TGTGCCAGCAGCGTAGGAGAGGGGAGGGGAGAGACCCAGTACTTC. Amino acid sequence: CASSVGEGRGETQYF.

This chain connects TRBV2 to TRBJ2-3; possible D gene TRBD2, 5 bases. Trimming took 4 bases from V and 1 from J, leaving 24 bases between them. CDR1 is SNHLY, CDR2 FYNNEI, per germline. The CDR3 sequence is 19 residues long. The CDR3, as DNA: TGTGCCAGCAGTGTTGGAAGGCTAGCAGAGACCTTAGGCACAGATACGCAGTATTTT. Translated, it gives CASSVGRLAETLGTDTQYF.

The V and J genes are TRBV10-2 and TRBJ2-7, with D possibly matching TRBD2 (5 bases). CDR1 is WSHSY and CDR2 is SAAADI in the germline V gene. V was pared by 7 bases and J by 1 base, with 11 bases between. This CDR3 comprises 13 residues. CDR3 sequence (DNA): TGCGCCAGCATGGCGCCGGGGTCCTACGAGCAGTACTTC. It yields the protein CASMAPGSYEQYF.

On this clone: An end of the junction differs from the germline gene, which may be a read error. The chain uses TRBV5-5 and TRBJ2-3; 8 nucleotides match TRBD1. The CDR3 has 14 residues. The germline V gene has CDR1 SGHKS and CDR2 YYEKEE (reference sequence). This CDR3 reads CVSSLGQGADTQYF. In DNA, the CDR3 is TGTGTCAGCAGCCTAGGACAGGGCGCAGATACGCAGTATTTT.

This sequence joins TRBV30 and TRBJ1-1; no clear D. There are 13 residues in the CDR3. Deletions cut 3 bases from V and 1 base from J, with 9 bases between. Germline CDR1 reads GTSNPN; CDR2 reads SVGIG (reference sequence). In DNA, the CDR3 is TGTGCCTGGAGCGGCGGGAGGAACACTGAAGCTTTCTTT. As protein: CAWSGGRNTEAFF.

The V and J genes are TRBV28 and TRBJ2-7, with 12 bases identical to TRBD2. CDR1 MDHEN and CDR2 SYDVKM come from the germline V gene. The length of the CDR3 is 17 residues. V trimming: 5 bases; J trimming: 0 bases; junction bases outside the gene matches: 8. CDR3 in amino acids: CASSHRLAGESSYEQYF. The CDR3 DNA follows: TGTGCCAGCAGTCACCGACTAGCGGGAGAAAGCTCCTACGAGCAGTACTTC. Complete variable domain (other parts from reference TRBV28 and TRBJ2-7): DVKVTQSSRYLVKRTGEKVFLECVQDMDHENMFWYRQDPGLGLRLIYFSYDVKMKEKGDIPEGYSVSREKKERFSLILESASTNQTSMYLCASSHRLAGESSYEQYFGPGTRLTVT.

The V call is TRBV27, the J call TRBJ1-2, with 8 bases aligning to TRBD1. Germline CDR1 is MNHEY and CDR2 is SMNVEV (reference sequence). V gave up 2 bases and J gave up 8 bases; unmatched junction bases: 7. CDR3 length: 14 residues. The CDR3 here is CASSLTDRGWGYTF. The CDR3 coding sequence is TGTGCCAGCAGTTTAACCGACAGGGGTTGGGGCTACACCTTC.

The rearrangement links TRBV5-6 to TRBJ2-3, with TRBD2 matching 10 bases. J lost 2 bases, V lost 0 bases, and 6 bases had no gene match. CDR1 SGHDT and CDR2 YYEEEE come from the germline V gene. The CDR3 contains 17 residues. CDR3 in amino acids: CASSLGLAGASTDTQYF. DNA of the CDR3: TGTGCCAGCAGCTTGGGGCTAGCGGGGGCCTCCACAGATACGCAGTATTTT.

This rearrangement joins TRBV5-1 to TRBJ1-3; D may be TRBD1 (6 bases). The germline V gene has CDR1 SGHRS and CDR2 YFSETQ. Trimming removed 0 bases at V and 2 bases at J, with 9 bases between. This CDR3 spans 15 amino acids. CDR3 residues: CASSLEGGTGNTIYF. The CDR3 region has the DNA TGCGCCAGCAGCTTGGAAGGGGGAACTGGAAACACCATATATTTT.

The chain is built from TRBV10-3 and TRBJ2-7; TRBD1 matches 11 bases. Germline CDR1 reads ENHRY; CDR2 reads SYGVKD. The CDR3 totals 13 residues. After removal of 6 bases from V and 6 bases from J, the junction contained 4 bases not matched to a gene. For the CDR3, the DNA is TGTGCCATCAGCAAGGGACAGGGGGGCGAGCAGTACTTC. Protein product: CAISKGQGGEQYF.

The V call is TRBV28, the J call TRBJ1-1, with D perhaps matching TRBD1 (6 bases). Trimming took off 9 bases at V and 4 bases at J, with 24 bases between the two ends. Germline-derived CDR1 and CDR2 are MDHEN and SYDVKM. The CDR3 runs 16 residues. CDR3 protein: CARYIGGGGGLTEAFF. CDR3 bases: TGTGCCAGGTATATAGGGGGAGGGGGGGGGCTCACTGAAGCTTTCTTT.

This chain links TRBV7-2 with TRBJ2-1; 10 bases match TRBD2. J gave up 8 bases and V 4 bases, and 11 bases lay outside the gene matches. There are 16 residues in the CDR3. Germline lookup yields CDR1 SGHTA and CDR2 FQGNSA. The CDR3 coding sequence is TGTGCCAGCAGCTCTAAAGGACTAGCGGTGTATGATGAGCAGTTCTTC. As protein: CASSSKGLAVYDEQFF.

The chain has TRBV29-1 and TRBJ2-3, with 7 nucleotides matching TRBD2. Losses at the gene ends were 0 bases for V and 1 base for J; bases not matched to a gene: 1. Per the germline V gene, CDR1 is SQVTM and CDR2 is ANQGSEA. The CDR3 loop spans 14 amino acids. CDR3 residues: CSVEDRGGTDTQYF. The CDR3 DNA sequence: TGCAGCGTTGAAGATCGGGGGGGCACAGATACGCAGTATTTT.

This chain uses TRBV9 with TRBJ1-1; a weak D match, TRBD1 (6 bases). CDR1 is SGDLS, CDR2 YYNGEE, per germline. CDR3 length equals 16 residues. Trimming shortened V by 3 bases and J by 5 bases, and 20 bases separated the two germline ends. CDR3 loop: CASSAPLGQRGTEAFF. CDR3 nucleotide sequence: TGTGCCAGCAGCGCCCCCCTCGGTCAGAGGGGGACTGAAGCTTTCTTT.

V gene TRBV11-1 combines with J gene TRBJ2-7, with TRBD2 identical over 14 bases. Germline CDR1 SGHAT, CDR2 FQDESV (reference sequence). The junction had 5 bases not matched to a gene; V was cut back by 3 bases and J by 4 bases. This CDR3 comprises 16 residues. Here the CDR3 DNA reads TGTGCCAGCAGCTTCTTGGGACTAGCGGGAGTGTACGAGCAGTACTTC. Translating gives CASSFLGLAGVYEQYF.

The J gene is TRBJ1-1, the V gene TRBV19, with 9 nucleotides matching TRBD1. Per germline, CDR1 LNHDA and CDR2 SQIVND (reference sequence). The junction had 13 bases not matched to a gene; V was cut back by 5 bases and J by 0 bases. This CDR3 has 18 amino acids. This CDR3 is CASSPYSGRTGVNTEAFF. CDR3 coding DNA: TGTGCCAGTAGTCCTTACTCCGGCCGGACAGGGGTGAACACTGAAGCTTTCTTT.

The DNA for the CDR3 is TGTGCCTGGAGAGGACTGTTCACTGAAGCTTTCTTT. Protein product: CAWRGLFTEAFF. The chain has TRBV30 and TRBJ1-1; D gene uncertain. CDR1 is GTSNPN and CDR2 is SVGIG in the germline V gene (reference sequence). V was pared by 3 bases and J by 4 bases, with 9 bases between. CDR3 length equals 12 residues.

This clone was recorded once. This chain links TRBV5-4 with TRBJ2-6; D possibly corresponds to TRBD1 (5 bases). Trimming took off 6 bases at V and 1 base at J, with 11 bases between the two ends. The germline CDR1 and CDR2 sequences are SGHNT and YYREEE (reference sequence). This CDR3 is 15 amino acids long. This chain's CDR3 is CASNIQGSGANVLTF. As DNA, the CDR3 is TGTGCCAGCAACATCCAGGGTTCTGGGGCCAACGTCCTGACTTTC.

The rearrangement joins TRBV7-2 to TRBJ1-1; 9 nucleotides match TRBD1. Trimming removed 2 bases from V and 3 bases from J; junction bases left unmatched: 7. This CDR3 region has 16 residues. The germline CDR1 and CDR2 sequences are SGHTA and FQGNSA. Written as DNA, the CDR3 is TGTGCCAGCAGCTTACCCCGGACAGGGGTCGACACTGAAGCTTTCTTT. It encodes CASSLPRTGVDTEAFF.

The chain has TRBV25-1 and TRBJ2-7; perhaps TRBD1 as D (5 bases). Germline lookup yields CDR1 MGHDK and CDR2 SYGVNS. Trimming shortened V by 6 bases and J by 0 bases, and 12 bases separated the two germline ends. The CDR3 is made up of 14 amino acids. In DNA form, the CDR3 reads TGTGCCAGCAGAGAAAGGGGCGGCTCCTACGAGCAGTACTTC. Translation: CASRERGGSYEQYF.

The chain uses TRBV7-2 and TRBJ1-5; tentatively, D is TRBD1 (5 bases). The CDR3 totals 15 residues. Germline V gene lookup returns CDR1 SGHTA and CDR2 FQGNSA. Between the trimmed V and J ends, which lost 4 bases and 5 bases, there was a span of 15 bases. CDR3: CASSSLGRGDQPQHF. The CDR3 DNA reads TGTGCCAGCAGCTCATTAGGGAGGGGAGATCAGCCCCAGCATTTT.

The chain employs TRBV7-2 and TRBJ2-7; TRBD2 aligns across 8 bases. This CDR3 spans 14 amino acids. Germline CDR1 is SGHTA and CDR2 is FQGNSA. The J segment lost 5 bases and the V segment lost 5 bases, leaving 8 bases of the junction unmatched. CDR3 region: CASSLGTRSHEQYF. The CDR3 nucleotides read TGTGCCAGCAGCCTAGGGACTAGAAGTCACGAGCAGTACTTC.

The chain recombines TRBV27 with TRBJ2-4; D is uncertain. V lost 2 bases and J 1 base, leaving 6 bases between the germline ends. Germline-derived CDR1 and CDR2 are MNHEY and SMNVEV (reference sequence). CDR3 size: 14 residues. The CDR3 sequence: CASSLAGAKNIQYF. Here the CDR3 DNA reads TGTGCCAGCAGTTTAGCAGGTGCCAAAAACATTCAGTACTTC.

The chain's CDR3 is CATSRTGTGGSYEQYF. The DNA of the CDR3 is TGTGCCACCAGCAGAACCGGGACAGGGGGATCCTACGAGCAGTACTTC. The V gene is TRBV15, the J gene TRBJ2-7; 11 nucleotides line up with TRBD1. CDR3 size: 16 residues. In germline, CDR1 is LNHNV, CDR2 YYDKDF (reference sequence). V dropped 2 bases and J dropped 1; count of bases not matched to a gene: 4.

The V call is TRBV9, the J call TRBJ2-1; no firm D call. V lost 0 bases, J lost 5 bases, and 12 bases lay in between. The CDR3 is 15 amino acids. Germline V gene lookup returns CDR1 SGDLS and CDR2 YYNGEE. This chain's CDR3 is CASSVAGIADNEQFF. CDR3 in DNA: TGTGCCAGCAGCGTAGCAGGAATTGCAGACAATGAGCAGTTCTTC.